The clone carrying this TCR beta chain was observed once. The data stem from a study of Ad26.COV2.S vaccination and SARS-CoV-2 variants. Study details: The donor participated in the COV1001 trial, in its Ad26.COV2.S arm. The study gave Ad26.COV2.S intramuscularly, once or twice 56 days apart.

The assay was immunoSEQ multiplex PCR, and TCRdb's table has in-frame clones only and misses some. Of approximately 340,000 clones in the sample, about 85% are singletons; the top ten hold 2.5% to 3.5%. The treatment: 19 received Ad26.COV2.S at low or high dose, single or two shots; five or six received placebo; per-sample allocation not given. Sampling was done on day 63 after the first vaccine or placebo injection. It was Wuhan-strain SARS-CoV-2 spike that the Ad26 vaccine vector expressed. The CDR3 extends over 13 amino acids. Germline CDR1 is GTSNPN and CDR2 is SVGIG (reference sequence). V dropped 7 bases and J dropped 7; count of bases not matched to a gene: 9.

The material sequenced was peripheral blood, taken in a trial of Ad26.COV2.S vaccine versus placebo. The rearrangement joins TRBV30 to TRBJ2-7; 11 nucleotides match TRBD2. This clonotype was obtained from a person aged 18 to 65 who received the Ad26.COV2.S COVID-19 vaccine or a placebo. CDR3 loop: CALAGGPIMEQYF. Here the CDR3 DNA reads TGTGCCTTAGCGGGAGGGCCGATAATGGAGCAGTACTTC.